This entry concerns a single TCR beta chain. The data are from a study of T-cell reconstitution after alpha-beta-depleted transplantation in children. The CDR3 loop spans 16 amino acids. Germline trimming cut 7 bases from V and 4 bases from J; bases unmatched to any gene: 11. Germline V lookup: CDR1 MDHEN, CDR2 SYDVKM. This sample's TCRbeta library carried unique molecular identifier barcodes. TCRdb passed the PCR reads through MiXCR, listing each CDR3 protein once. The sample includes 190,000 or so distinct CDR3 sequences, more than 14% of them seen just once. This material consisted of PBMCs from the stem cell graft donor, taken from the stem cell graft. The sequence was obtained from a human donor who donated a stem cell graft to a child with acute lymphoblastic leukemia. The genes are TRBV28 and TRBJ2-2, with 8 positions matching TRBD2. CDR3: CASNPAGEGGTGELFF. CDR3 coding DNA: TGTGCCAGCAACCCAGCGGGAGAGGGGGGCACCGGGGAGCTGTTTTTT.